This T cell receptor beta chain was documented in a study of blood T cell repertoires in COVID-19. Across the study: Researchers got acute and convalescent COVID-19 samples from the United States, Italy and Spain. Nucleic acid was either cDNA or gDNA, and it came from T cells, B-cell-depleted T cells, or PBMCs.

CDR1 and CDR2 (germline): WNHNN, SYGVQD (reference sequence). The CDR3 contains 13 residues. The V gene lost 2 bases and the J gene lost 3 bases, with 7 bases spanning the gap. In the original analysis: Quantification of nucleated cells was approximated via reference gene primer amplification. TCRdb keeps only in-frame clones here, not all; method: immunoSEQ multiplex PCR. V, J and clone size were drawn from that table, and D and trimming were deduced from the DNA. The profile covers roughly 190,000 clones, with about 85% appearing a single time and 6% to 7.5% taken by the ten largest. Sequenced: peripheral blood. The chain recombines TRBV10-1 with TRBJ1-1; D unresolved. The source of this sequence is a woman over 75 in a cohort sampled during active or convalescent COVID-19. This chain's CDR3 is CASSEGRYTEAFF. In DNA form, the CDR3 reads TGCGCCAGCAGTGAGGGGAGATACACTGAAGCTTTCTTT.